This record covers a single T cell receptor (beta chain). Its antigen remains unknown. This sample was included in a study of cytomegalovirus exposure and HLA in healthy donors. PCR amplification relied on 60 Vbeta primers (plus 13 Jbeta primers). In the study's own analysis: About 10 million shared chains were among the roughly 80 million unique TCR beta chains that a later analysis counted. Using immunoSEQ multiplex PCR, the repertoire was profiled, and TCRdb retains in-frame clones only, with some absent. V and J calls plus clone size are reproduced from that table; the DNA served to infer D and trimming. Across more than 75,000 clones, the top ten clones capture 15% of the sample. Study-level points and caveats: Analyses of presence/absence relied on an assumption of roughly uniform sequencing depth across donors. Clonal expansion was found to be greater in HLA-associated TCR beta chains than in equally common others in a later analysis. A classifier reportedly called cytomegalovirus status with high sensitivity and specificity.

Germline values: CDR1 MDHEN, CDR2 SYDVKM. V was clipped by 6 bases and J by 0 bases; unmatched bases: 3. The CDR3 consists of 15 residues. The sequence came from a man aged 50 or older in good health and CMV-seropositive. The rearrangement links TRBV28 to TRBJ2-1, with TRBD2 matching over 9 bases. Material for sequencing was PBMCs. CDR3 protein: CASRFSGSSYNEQFF. The CDR3 coding sequence is TGTGCCAGCAGATTTAGCGGGAGCTCCTACAATGAGCAGTTCTTC.